A single sample gave rise to the 24 T cell receptor beta chains below, sequenced in a study of blood T cell repertoires in COVID-19. Data came from immunoSEQ multiplex PCR; TCRdb stores just in-frame clones and leaves some out. The table records approximately 250,000 clones, around nine tenths of them present only once. Sequences were obtained from PBMCs or T cells enriched from blood (not recorded which). The source is a woman between 35 and 50 years old who had been exposed to COVID-19.

The chain employs TRBV5-6 and TRBJ1-5; weak D call: TRBD1 (6 bases). The CDR3 contains 16 residues. In germline, CDR1 is SGHDT, CDR2 YYEEEE. Trimming stripped 3 bases from V and 4 bases from J, with 17 bases between. The CDR3 nucleotides are TGTGCCAGCAGCTGGGGAGGGGGAGGACCAAATCAGCCCCAGCATTTT. The encoded protein is CASSWGGGGPNQPQHF.

The genes are TRBV6-2 or TRBV6-3 and TRBJ1-5; TRBD1 is a possible D gene (6 bases). The V end lost 2 bases, the J end lost 2 bases, and 19 bases lay between the germline ends. The CDR3 is made up of 18 amino acids. The germline V gene encodes CDR1 MNHEY and CDR2 SVGEGT. The CDR3 reads CASSYGGGMQVGNQPQHF. Written as DNA, the CDR3 is TGTGCCAGCAGTTACGGCGGGGGCATGCAGGTCGGCAATCAGCCCCAGCATTTT.

The rearrangement links TRBV5-8 to TRBJ2-7; maybe TRBD2 (5 bases). V dropped 5 bases and J dropped 1 base, with 7 bases sitting between them. The germline CDR1 and CDR2 sequences are SGHTS and YDEGEE. CDR3 length: 12 residues. CDR3 residues: CASRRDSYEQYV. The CDR3 bases are TGTGCCAGCAGACGGGATTCCTACGAGCAGTACGTC.

A remark on this clone: Other DNA variants within this sample encode the same CDR3. This chain uses TRBV19 with TRBJ2-6; 7 positions match TRBD1. This CDR3 is built from 15 residues. CDR1 and CDR2 from the germline V gene are LNHDA and SQIVND (reference sequence). After removal of 5 bases from V and 4 bases from J, the junction contained 5 bases not matched to a gene. The CDR3: CASSPGTAGANVLTF. The CDR3 DNA follows: TGTGCCAGTAGTCCTGGGACAGCCGGGGCCAACGTCCTGACTTTC.

This chain joins TRBV19 and TRBJ2-3; D remains ambiguous. Germline V CDR1 and CDR2: LNHDA, SQIVND (reference sequence). The CDR3 has 16 residues. V dropped 5 bases and J dropped 3 bases, with 18 bases sitting between them. The CDR3 nucleotides read TGTGCCAGTAGTCCCCGACGGTCCCGAGCGACAGATACGCAGTATTTT. Protein product: CASSPRRSRATDTQYF.

The chain carries TRBV2 and TRBJ2-5, with D possibly being TRBD2 (6 bases). The CDR3 runs 15 residues. CDR1 SNHLY and CDR2 FYNNEI come from the germline V gene. V lost 6 bases, J lost 3 bases, and 17 bases lay in between. The CDR3 is CASRVFVASEETQYF. CDR3 DNA sequence: TGTGCCAGCAGGGTGTTTGTGGCTAGCGAAGAGACCCAGTACTTC. Full variable domain (outside the CDR3, taken from reference TRBV2 and TRBJ2-5): EPEVTQTPSHQVTQMGQEVILRCVPISNHLYFYWYRQILGQKVEFLVSFYNNEISEKSEIFDDQFSVERPDGSNFTLKIRSTKLEDSAMYFCASRVFVASEETQYFGPGTRLLVL.

The chain joins TRBV18 to TRBJ1-6, with TRBD1 matching 7 bases. The CDR3 length is 14 residues. The trim removed 4 bases at V and 8 bases at J, leaving 5 bases unmatched. CDR1 is KGHSH and CDR2 is LQKENI in the germline V gene. This CDR3 is CASSHRGEDSPLHF. CDR3 DNA sequence: TGTGCCAGCTCACACAGGGGCGAGGATTCACCCCTCCACTTT.

The rearrangement links TRBV5-6 to TRBJ1-2, with 9 bases aligning to TRBD1. Germline values: CDR1 SGHDT, CDR2 YYEEEE. The CDR3 extends over 13 amino acids. Germline trimming cut 4 bases from V and 5 bases from J; bases unmatched to any gene: 3. The CDR3 DNA reads as TGTGCCAGCAGCGGGACAGGGCTTTATGGCTACACCTTC. Its translation is CASSGTGLYGYTF.

The count of this clone is one. The chain's CDR3 is CAISEQRLGLPVNEQFF. The CDR3 bases are TGTGCCATCAGTGAGCAACGGTTGGGGCTACCGGTGAATGAGCAGTTCTTC. V gene TRBV10-3 combines with J gene TRBJ2-1; D is perhaps TRBD1 (5 bases). In germline, CDR1 is ENHRY, CDR2 SYGVKD. CDR3 length: 17 residues. The ends were cut back, 2 bases at V and 7 bases at J, with 21 bases in the middle.

This clone was recorded once. The rearrangement links TRBV7-2 to TRBJ2-5; tentatively, D is TRBD1 (7 bases). The CDR3 has 16 residues. V gave up 0 bases and J gave up 5 bases, with 16 bases separating them. Germline CDR1 SGHTA, CDR2 FQGNSA. The CDR3 here is CASSLAWNSGGETQYF. The CDR3 nucleotides are TGTGCCAGCAGCTTAGCGTGGAATTCAGGGGGGGAGACCCAGTACTTC.

The V and J genes are TRBV6-6 and TRBJ1-3; 8 nucleotides match TRBD1. V lost 5 bases, J lost 0 bases, and 12 bases stayed unmatched. From germline, CDR1 is MNHNY and CDR2 SVGAGI (reference sequence). The CDR3 extends over 18 amino acids. The CDR3 DNA sequence: TGTGCCAGCAGTCGGACAGGGCCCTCTTCGAGCTCTGGAAACACCATATATTTT. This codes for CASSRTGPSSSSGNTIYF.

The genes are TRBV14 and TRBJ2-7; D might be TRBD1 (6 bases). Germline values: CDR1 SGHDN, CDR2 FVKESK. This CDR3 contains 15 residues. The V and J ends lost 4 bases and 4 bases respectively, with 17 bases between them. CDR3 coding DNA: TGTGCCAGCAGCCCTATTACAGGGCCAGGTTACGAGCAGTACTTC. Amino acid sequence: CASSPITGPGYEQYF.

V is TRBV19 and J is TRBJ1-2; D is uncertain. V lost 5 bases, J lost 8 bases, and 24 bases lay in between. CDR3 length: 16 residues. CDR1 and CDR2 (germline): LNHDA, SQIVND (reference sequence). The DNA of the CDR3 is TGTGCCAGTAGTGTCTTACTCCGGCGGAGAGAAAAAGGCTACACCTTC. This sequence encodes CASSVLLRRREKGYTF.

CDR3 in amino acids: CASSPGGGLNQPQHF. CDR3 nucleotide sequence: TGTGCCAGCAGCCCCGGAGGAGGCCTCAATCAGCCCCAGCATTTT. This chain uses TRBV5-4 with TRBJ1-5, with D hard to call. V lost 4 bases and J lost 3, with 14 bases in between. The CDR3 runs to 15 residues. The germline CDR1 and CDR2 sequences are SGHNT and YYREEE (reference sequence).

The rearrangement links TRBV21-1 to TRBJ1-1; TRBD1, the table's D call, was not compared with the DNA. TRBV21-1 is a known pseudogene. This CDR3 comprises 21 residues. The CDR3 is CASSKRLGGRDRGRRSTEAFF. DNA for the CDR3: TGTGCCAGCAGCAAAAGGCTTGGTGGCAGGGACAGGGGGCGTAGATCGACTGAAGCTTTCTTT.

This chain links TRBV2 with TRBJ2-5, with D possibly being TRBD1 (6 bases). CDR1 and CDR2 from the germline V gene are SNHLY and FYNNEI. Between the trimmed V and J ends, which lost 3 bases and 1 base, there was a span of 12 bases. This CDR3 spans 15 amino acids. This chain's CDR3 is CASSELGAPQETQYF. The CDR3 DNA is TGTGCCAGCAGTGAGCTGGGGGCGCCCCAAGAGACCCAGTACTTC.

The chain carries TRBV5-6 and TRBJ1-5, with TRBD1 matching 8 bases. The CDR3 contains 18 residues. Germline CDR1 and CDR2: SGHDT and YYEEEE. After removal of 1 base from V and 3 bases from J, the junction contained 12 bases not matched to a gene. For the CDR3, the DNA is TGTGCCAGCAGCTTGCAGGGGGCCCTTCCAAGACTCAATCAGCCCCAGCATTTT. Amino acid sequence: CASSLQGALPRLNQPQHF.

This rearrangement joins TRBV6-1 to TRBJ2-1, with 8 bases matching TRBD2. The CDR3 totals 15 residues. Germline V lookup: CDR1 MNHNS, CDR2 SASEGT. Unmatched junction bases numbered 7, after V lost 1 base and J lost 8 bases. The CDR3 is CASSEVGLVFYEQFF. In DNA, the CDR3 is TGTGCCAGCAGTGAAGTGGGACTAGTGTTCTATGAGCAGTTCTTC.

In its sample, this clone was seen a few times. The chain couples TRBV12-3 or TRBV12-4 to TRBJ2-3, with 8 bases lining up with TRBD2. V shed 7 bases, J shed 3 bases, and the junction held 3 bases outside the gene matches. CDR3 size: 13 residues. The CDR3 sequence: CASIPSGTDTQYF. Here the CDR3 DNA reads TGTGCCAGCATTCCTAGCGGGACAGATACGCAGTATTTT.

The chain uses TRBV11-2 and TRBJ2-7; the match to TRBD2 covers 7 bases. The CDR3 has 17 residues. J gave up 3 bases and V 7 bases, and 18 bases lay outside the gene matches. Germline assignment: CDR1 SGHAT and CDR2 FQNNGV. The DNA of the CDR3 is TGTGCCAGCACCTTTGCCCCCATCGAAGGACTAGACTACGAGCAGTACTTC. As protein: CASTFAPIEGLDYEQYF.

The rearrangement joins TRBV27 to TRBJ2-1; D possibly corresponds to TRBD2 (6 bases). V was pared by 6 bases and J by 0 bases, with 12 bases between. This CDR3 is 15 amino acids long. Germline CDR1 reads MNHEY; CDR2 reads SMNVEV (reference sequence). Here the CDR3 DNA reads TGTGCCAGCAGCCCAAGGAGGGGCTCCTACAATGAGCAGTTCTTC. This sequence encodes CASSPRRGSYNEQFF.

Comment on this clone: One junction end disagrees with the germline gene, perhaps due to a read error. The chain employs TRBV5-1 and TRBJ1-1; TRBD1 might be the D (6 bases). Germline CDR1 reads SGHRS; CDR2 reads YFSETQ. The CDR3 runs 14 residues. CDR3 nucleotide sequence: TGTGCCAGCAGCTTTAACAGGGCGAACACTGAAGCTTTCTTT. Its protein is CASSFNRANTEAFF. Based on the CDR3 plus reference TRBV5-1 and TRBJ1-1, the full variable domain is KAGVTQTPRYLIKTRGQQVTLSCSPISGHRSVSWYQQTPGQGLQFLFEYFSETQRNKGNFPGRFSGRQFSNSRSEMNVSTLELGDSALYLCASSFNRANTEAFFGQGTRLTVV.

The gene calls are TRBV10-3 and TRBJ1-2; 7 nucleotides agree with TRBD1. This CDR3 is built from 17 residues. Germline V CDR1 and CDR2: ENHRY, SYGVKD. Trimming took 6 bases from V and 7 from J; bases not matched to a gene: 20. DNA of the CDR3: TGTGCCATCAGGGCTGGGCTGGAACAGGGGTTCCACCTTGGCTACACCTTC. It yields the protein CAIRAGLEQGFHLGYTF.

A note on this clone: Germline and junction disagree at one end, which may indicate a read error. For the CDR3, the DNA is TGTGCCAGCAGCTTAGGCCGGGAGGTAGATTTT. Translating gives CASSLGREVDF. The chain joins TRBV7-3 to TRBJ2-3, with TRBD2 matching 7 bases. Germline loops: CDR1 SGHTA, CDR2 FQGTGA. The CDR3 covers 11 residues.